These T cell receptor beta chains were read from a single sample in a study of blood T cell repertoires in COVID-19. Only in-frame clones appear in the TCRdb table, and some are missing; sequencing was by immunoSEQ multiplex PCR. Of roughly 420,000 clones listed, approximately 88% were seen once; the top ten hold approximately 1%. Input material: PBMCs or T cells enriched from blood (not recorded which). The receptors were gathered from a woman in her thirties with acute COVID-19. Each CDR3 is given with its conserved first and last residue. D genes are given only for firm matches. The size field is filled for only some rows; it gives once, few, many or a size class.

.	TRBV19	once	TRBJ1-3	CASSIATTSSGNTIYF	TGTGCCAGTAGTATCGCGACAACGAGCTCTGGAAACACCATATATTTT
TRBD2	TRBV7-2	once	TRBJ2-1	CASSLVGLPSNEQFF	TGTGCCAGCAGCTTAGTGGGACTACCGTCCAATGAGCAGTTCTTC
.	TRBV18	.	TRBJ2-2	CASSPRGLRTGELFF	TGTGCCAGCTCGCCCCGGGGTTTGCGCACCGGGGAGCTGTTTTTT
.	TRBV5-1	once	TRBJ2-7	CASSLVRGNGEQYF	TGCGCCAGCAGCTTGGTTCGGGGAAACGGCGAGCAGTACTTC
.	TRBV24-1	.	TRBJ2-3	CATSAGGPDTQYF	TGTGCCACCAGTGCAGGGGGGCCAGATACGCAGTATTTT
TRBD2	TRBV19	.	TRBJ2-1	CATTPPQSGLAGFFNEQFF	TGTGCCACCACCCCCCCTCAGTCGGGACTAGCGGGGTTCTTCAATGAGCAGTTCTTC
TRBD1	TRBV7-9	.	TRBJ2-3	CASSFDRVGDTQYF	TGTGCCAGCAGCTTCGACAGGGTTGGTGATACGCAGTATTTT
.	TRBV9	.	TRBJ2-3	CASSVDGEGRGWDTQYF	TGTGCCAGCAGCGTTGATGGAGAGGGCAGGGGATGGGATACGCAGTATTTT
.	TRBV19	.	TRBJ1-1	CASSMGGGREAFF	TGTGCCAGTAGTATGGGGGGGGGCAGAGAAGCTTTCTTT
TRBD1	TRBV5-5	.	TRBJ2-5	CASSLGTGVGETQYF	TGTGCCAGCAGCTTGGGGACAGGGGTCGGGGAGACCCAGTACTTC
TRBD1	TRBV2	.	TRBJ1-1	CASSRQGGGPEAFF	TGTGCCAGCAGTCGACAGGGGGGAGGCCCTGAAGCTTTCTTT
TRBD1	TRBV6-5	.	TRBJ1-1	CASGRTGNTEAFF	TGTGCCAGCGGGAGGACAGGGAACACTGAAGCTTTCTTT
.	TRBV5-1	.	TRBJ1-1	CASSLVSGTPTDTEAFF	TGCGCCAGCAGCTTGGTTTCCGGGACTCCTACCGACACTGAAGCTTTCTTT
.	TRBV6-5	.	TRBJ2-7	CASRRGGAKYEQYF	TGTGCCAGCAGGAGGGGGGGTGCTAAGTACGAGCAGTACTTC
.	TRBV18	.	TRBJ1-3	CASSGGHTGNTIYF	TGTGCCAGCTCTGGAGGCCACACTGGAAACACCATATATTTT
.	TRBV24-1	.	TRBJ2-5	CATASEGGLETQYF	TGTGCCACCGCATCCGAAGGGGGATTAGAGACCCAGTACTTC
TRBD2	TRBV7-3	.	TRBJ2-3	CASSSSLTSGSTDTQYF	TGTGCCAGCAGCTCCTCCTTGACTAGCGGGAGCACAGATACGCAGTATTTT
.	TRBV30	.	TRBJ2-7	CAWSVRRGDEQYF	TGTGCCTGGAGTGTACGACGGGGTGACGAGCAGTACTTC
TRBD1	TRBV10-3	.	TRBJ2-7	CAISESSWTGWYF	TGTGCCATCAGTGAGTCGAGTTGGACAGGGTGGTACTTC
TRBD1	TRBV10-2	.	TRBJ1-3	CASRVGTGDFSSSGNTIYF	TGCGCCAGCAGGGTCGGGACAGGTGACTTTTCTTCCTCTGGAAACACCATATATTTT
TRBD2	TRBV7-7	.	TRBJ2-1	CASQAGRVGEQFF	TGTGCCAGCCAGGCAGGGAGGGTCGGTGAGCAGTTCTTC
.	TRBV10-2	.	TRBJ2-5	CASSEQGGQETQYF	TGCGCCAGCAGTGAGCAGGGCGGACAAGAGACCCAGTACTTC
.	TRBV7-6	.	TRBJ1-2	CASSLGAGSGYGYTF	TGTGCCAGCAGCTTAGGGGCAGGGTCTGGCTATGGCTACACCTTC
.	TRBV5-4	.	TRBJ1-2	CASSLVGGGYGYTF	TGTGCCAGCAGCTTGGTGGGGGGTGGCTATGGCTACACCTTC
.	TRBV3-1/TRBV3-2	once	TRBJ2-1	CASSYKVEGGAYLSYNEQFF	TGTGCCAGCAGTTACAAAGTGGAGGGGGGGGCCTATTTATCCTACAATGAGCAGTTCTTC
.	TRBV4-3	.	TRBJ2-4	CASSQEGRGILAKNIQYF	TGCGCCAGCAGCCAAGAGGGGCGGGGAATTCTAGCCAAAAACATTCAGTACTTC
TRBD1	TRBV5-1	.	TRBJ1-1	CASSKGQGNTEAFF	TGCGCCAGCAGCAAGGGACAGGGAAACACTGAAGCTTTCTTT
.	TRBV9	.	TRBJ2-7	CASSVTGTSYEQYF	TGTGCCAGCAGCGTAACCGGGACTTCCTACGAGCAGTACTTC